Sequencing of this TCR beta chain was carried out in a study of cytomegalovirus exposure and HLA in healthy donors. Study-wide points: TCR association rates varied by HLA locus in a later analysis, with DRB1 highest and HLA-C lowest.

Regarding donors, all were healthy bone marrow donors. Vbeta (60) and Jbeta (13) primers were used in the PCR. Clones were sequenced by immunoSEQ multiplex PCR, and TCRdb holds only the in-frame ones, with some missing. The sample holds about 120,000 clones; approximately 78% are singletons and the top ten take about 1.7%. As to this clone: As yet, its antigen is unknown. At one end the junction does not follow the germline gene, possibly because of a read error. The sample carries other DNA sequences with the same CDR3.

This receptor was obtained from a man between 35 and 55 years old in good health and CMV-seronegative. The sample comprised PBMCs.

This CDR3 reads CSSSRGGQFF. The CDR3 DNA is TGTTCCAGCAGCCGCGGTGGGCAGTTCTTC. V gene TRBV7-9 combines with J gene TRBJ2-1; no definite D call. This CDR3 is built from 10 residues. CDR1 and CDR2 (germline): SEHNR, FQNEAQ (reference sequence). The entire variable domain, with the rest obtained from reference TRBV7-9 and TRBJ2-1, is as follows: DTGVSQNPRHKITKRGQNVTFRCDPISEHNRLYWYRQTLGQGPEFLTYFQNEAQLEKSRLLSDRFSAERPKGSFSTLEIQRTEQGDSAMYLCSSSRGGQFFGPGTRLTVL.